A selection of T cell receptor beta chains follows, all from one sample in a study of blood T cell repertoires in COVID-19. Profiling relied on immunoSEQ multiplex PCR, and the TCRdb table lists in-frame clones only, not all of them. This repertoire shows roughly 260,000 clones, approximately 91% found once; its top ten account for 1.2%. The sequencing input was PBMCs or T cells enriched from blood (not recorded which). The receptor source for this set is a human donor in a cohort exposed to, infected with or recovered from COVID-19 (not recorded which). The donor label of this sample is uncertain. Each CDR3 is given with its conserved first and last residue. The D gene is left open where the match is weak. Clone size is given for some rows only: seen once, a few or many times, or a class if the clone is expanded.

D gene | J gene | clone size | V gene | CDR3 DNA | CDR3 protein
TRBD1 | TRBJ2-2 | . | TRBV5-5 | TGTGCCAGCAGATGGGACAGGGGAGCGGACCTGGTCAGAGCCGGGGAGCTGTTTTTT | CASRWDRGADLVRAGELFF
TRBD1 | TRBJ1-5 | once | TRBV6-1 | TGTGCCAGCAGTGAAGCAGGGACAGGGGGCGTTCAGCCCCAGCATTTT | CASSEAGTGGVQPQHF
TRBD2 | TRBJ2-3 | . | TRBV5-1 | TGCGCCAGCAGCCGAAGCGGGGGCGCGGTCACAGATACGCAGTATTTT | CASSRSGGAVTDTQYF
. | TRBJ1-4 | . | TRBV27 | TGTGCCAGCAGTCCGTTTCGGGAACAGGGAATTAATGAAAAACTGTTTTTT | CASSPFREQGINEKLFF
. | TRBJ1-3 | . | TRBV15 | TGTGCCACCAGCAGAGGCCCGGGAGCTGGAAACACCATATATTTT | CATSRGPGAGNTIYF
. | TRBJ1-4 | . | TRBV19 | TGTGCCAGTAGTACAGGAGGCACTGAAAAACTGTTTTTT | CASSTGGTEKLFF
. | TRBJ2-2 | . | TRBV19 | TGTGCCAGTAGTGTCGACGAGGGCACCGGGGAGCTGTTTTTT | CASSVDEGTGELFF
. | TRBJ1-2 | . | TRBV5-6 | TGTGCCAGCAGCCAGAGCGGGGACTATGGCTACACCTTC | CASSQSGDYGYTF
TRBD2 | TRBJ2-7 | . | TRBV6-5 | TGTGCCAGCAGATCCCTAGCGGGGGAGGGAGAGCAGTACTTC | CASRSLAGEGEQYF
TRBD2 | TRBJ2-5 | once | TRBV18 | TGTGCCAGCTCACCGGCTAGCGGGTCGGGAGAGACCCAGTACTTC | CASSPASGSGETQYF
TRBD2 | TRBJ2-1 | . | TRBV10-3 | TGTGCCATCAGTGCACGGGGGGAGAACAATGAGCAGTTCTTC | CAISARGENNEQFF
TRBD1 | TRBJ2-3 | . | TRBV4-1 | TGCGCCAGCAGCCAGCGATCAGGGGGCGCAGATACGCAGTATTTT | CASSQRSGGADTQYF
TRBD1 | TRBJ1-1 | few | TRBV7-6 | TGTGCCAGCAGTTTAGGACAGGGAGACACTGAAGCTTTCTTT | CASSLGQGDTEAFF
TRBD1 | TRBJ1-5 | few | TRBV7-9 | TGTGCCAGCAGCCCGGACAGGGCGGGCAATCAGCCCCAGCATTTT | CASSPDRAGNQPQHF
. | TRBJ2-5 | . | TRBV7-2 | TGTGCCAGCAGTCTCTTTTGGGACTCCCAGGCGACCCAGTACTTC | CASSLFWDSQATQYF
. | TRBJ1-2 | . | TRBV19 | TGTGCCAGTAGCCCAGATGTATTCTATGGCTACACCTTC | CASSPDVFYGYTF
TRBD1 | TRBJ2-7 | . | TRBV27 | TGTGCCAGCAGTTCTCATCGGACAGGATCCTACGAGCAGTACTTC | CASSSHRTGSYEQYF
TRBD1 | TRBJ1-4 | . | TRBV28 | TGTGCCAGCAGTTTAGGGACAGGGGGGCTATTGGACGAAAAACTGTTTTTT | CASSLGTGGLLDEKLFF
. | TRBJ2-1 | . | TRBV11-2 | TGTGCCAGCAGCGCCTTCCCCAGGGGACCCTACAATGAGCAGTTCTTC | CASSAFPRGPYNEQFF
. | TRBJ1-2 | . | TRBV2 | TGTGCCAGCATAGGGGTTTCTTATGGCTACACCTTC | CASIGVSYGYTF
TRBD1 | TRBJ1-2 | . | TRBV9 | TGTGCCAGCAGCGTAGGGGGGACAGCTTACTATGGCTACACCTTC | CASSVGGTAYYGYTF
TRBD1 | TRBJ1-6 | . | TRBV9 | TGTGCCAGCAGCCTCCGGGACAGCTCCTATAATTCACCCCTCCACTTT | CASSLRDSSYNSPLHF
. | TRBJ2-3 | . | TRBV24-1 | TGTGCCACCAGTGACCTTAGCACAGATACGCAGTATTTT | CATSDLSTDTQYF
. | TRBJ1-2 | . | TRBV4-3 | TGCGCCAGCAGCCAAGATTGGGGGGGCGCGGGAGGCTACACCTTC | CASSQDWGGAGGYTF
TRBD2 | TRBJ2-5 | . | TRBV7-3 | TGTGCCAGCAGCCGCACTAGCGATCAAGAGACCCAGTACTTC | CASSRTSDQETQYF
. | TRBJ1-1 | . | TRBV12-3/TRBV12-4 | TGTGCCAGCAGCCCCCGAGTAGACACTGAAGCTTTCTTT | CASSPRVDTEAFF
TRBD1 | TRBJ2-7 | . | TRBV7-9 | TGTGCCAGCAGCTTAGACGGGCGACAGGGTCTCTACTTC | CASSLDGRQGLYF
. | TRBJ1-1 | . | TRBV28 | TGTGCCAGCAGTTTAGGGGGACAGAACACTGAAGCTTTCTTT | CASSLGGQNTEAFF
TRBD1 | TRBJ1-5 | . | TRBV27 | TGTGCCAGCTCAAGGAACAGGGGAAGCAATCAGCCCCAGCATTTT | CASSRNRGSNQPQHF
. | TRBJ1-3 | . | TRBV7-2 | TGTGCCAGCAGCTTATCGTGGGGAGGGGACACCATATATTTT | CASSLSWGGDTIYF
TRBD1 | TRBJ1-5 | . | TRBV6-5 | TGTGCCAGCAGTTACACAGGGGATAGCAATCAGCCCCAGCATTTT | CASSYTGDSNQPQHF
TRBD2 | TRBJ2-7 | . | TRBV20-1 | TGCAGTGCTAGTCCCCCACTAGCGAAGTCCCACGAGCAGTACTTC | CSASPPLAKSHEQYF
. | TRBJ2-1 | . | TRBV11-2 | TGTGCCAGCAGTTTCGCCTACAATGAGCAGTTCTTC | CASSFAYNEQFF
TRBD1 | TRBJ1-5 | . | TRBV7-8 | TGTGCCAGCAGCCCCGGGACAGGGGGAATAGGAGACAATCAGCCCCAGCATTTT | CASSPGTGGIGDNQPQHF
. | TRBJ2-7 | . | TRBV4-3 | TGCGCCAGCAGCCAACGCAGGGGATTCGAGCAGTACTTC | CASSQRRGFEQYF
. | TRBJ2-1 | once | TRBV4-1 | TGCGCCAGCAGCCAAGACAGGGCTTTTAACAATGAGCAGTTCTTC | CASSQDRAFNNEQFF
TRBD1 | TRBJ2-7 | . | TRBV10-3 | TGTGCCATCAGTGATCCGACAGGGGGTGGTAACTACGAGCAGTACTTC | CAISDPTGGGNYEQYF
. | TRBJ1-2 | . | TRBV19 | TGTGCCAGTAGTATGGGCCATGGCTACACCTTC | CASSMGHGYTF
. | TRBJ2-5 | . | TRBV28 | TGTGCCAGCAGTTTACTCGCGGGTTTTGGTTGGGAGACCCAGTACTTC | CASSLLAGFGWETQYF
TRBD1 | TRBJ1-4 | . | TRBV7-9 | TGTGCCAGCAGCCCCGGGACAGGGGGCGGTGCAACTAATGAAAAACTGTTTTTT | CASSPGTGGGATNEKLFF
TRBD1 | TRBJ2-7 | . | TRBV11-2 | TGTGCCAGCAGCCACCCGCCGACAGGGAAGAGCTCCTACGAGCAGTACTTC | CASSHPPTGKSSYEQYF